This TCR beta chain was identified during a study of OX40 agonist ivuxolimab in advanced cancers. Study as a whole: Intravenous ivuxolimab was administered to patients every 2 weeks at 0.01 to 10 mg/kg.

This clone was seen more than once but under ten times. What it binds is not known. V trimming: 4 bases; J trimming: 4 bases; junction bases outside the gene matches: 6. This CDR3 region has 14 residues. Germline V gene lookup returns CDR1 SGHDN and CDR2 FVKESK. Sequencing used immunoSEQ multiplex PCR; TCRdb keeps in-frame clones, though not all of them. This table holds about 42,000 clones, 70% to 85% found once. Study outcomes and limitations: In the 0.1 to 3.0 mg/kg range, CD4+ and CD8+ blood T cells had expanded clonally by week 6. There were, on average, more expanded clones in CD8+ T cells than in CD4+.

The sequence derives from an adult with an advanced solid tumor such as melanoma, head and neck, liver or kidney cancer. This chain connects TRBV14 to TRBJ1-2; 7 nucleotides line up with TRBD1. The sample consisted of CD4+ or CD8+ T cells sorted from blood, taken in a trial of the OX40 agonist ivuxolimab. The CDR3 DNA sequence: TGTGCCAGCAGCCTTGGCAGGGGGATCTATGGCTACACCTTC. Its protein product is CASSLGRGIYGYTF. Together with reference TRBV14 and TRBJ1-2, the CDR3 gives the full variable domain: EAGVTQFPSHSVIEKGQTVTLRCDPISGHDNLYWYRRVMGKEIKFLLHFVKESKQDESGMPNNRFLAERTGGTYSTLKVQPAELEDSGVYFCASSLGRGIYGYTFGSGTRLTVV.